In its sample, the clone carrying this TCR beta chain was seen a few times. The antigen is undetermined. The PCR employed 60 Vbeta primers together with 13 Jbeta primers. TCRdb's copy holds only in-frame clones and misses some; the assay was immunoSEQ multiplex PCR. The sample carries roughly 120,000 clones, around three quarters recorded once. The data originate from a study of cytomegalovirus exposure and HLA in healthy donors. Broader study findings: HLA alleles were associated with around 17,000 TCR beta sequences in a later analysis at 0.05 false discovery rate. Across donors, sequencing depth was assumed by presence/absence analyses to be roughly uniform.

The germline V and J ends were trimmed by 4 bases and 0 bases, with 6 bases remaining between them. Germline V gene data show CDR1 as SQVTM and CDR2 as ANQGSEA. There are 13 residues in the CDR3. The source material was PBMCs. V usage is TRBV29-1 and J usage is TRBJ1-4; perhaps TRBD1 as D (5 bases). The TCR sequence derives from a man aged 40-55 years in good health and CMV-seronegative. The CDR3 sequence is CSVVGATNEKLFF. The CDR3 DNA sequence: TGCAGCGTTGTAGGGGCAACTAATGAAAAACTGTTTTTT. Drawing the rest from reference TRBV29-1 and TRBJ1-4, the complete variable domain is SAVISQKPSRDICQRGTSLTIQCQVDSQVTMMFWYRQQPGQSLTLIATANQGSEATYESGFVIDKFPISRPNLTFSTLTVSNMSPEDSSIYLCSVVGATNEKLFFGSGTQLSVL.